This is a list of T cell receptor beta chains from one sample in a study of blood T cell repertoires in COVID-19. Data came from immunoSEQ multiplex PCR; TCRdb stores just in-frame clones and leaves some out. Of about 260,000 clones listed, more than 75% were seen once; the top ten hold roughly 2%. What was sequenced was PBMCs or T cells enriched from blood (not recorded which). These receptors were obtained from a woman between 50 and 59 years old who had recovered from COVID-19. Both conserved end residues are part of each CDR3. The D gene is left open where the match is weak. The size field is filled for only some rows; it gives once, few, many or a size class.

V gene	CDR3 length	D gene	J gene	clone size	CDR3 protein	CDR3 DNA
TRBV6-1	16	-	TRBJ1-3	once	CASSEAGPGTGNTIYF	TGTGCCAGCAGTGAAGCAGGTCCAGGGACTGGAAACACCATATATTTT
TRBV11-2	17	-	TRBJ1-5	-	CASSLGSGRHSNQPQHF	TGTGCCAGCAGCTTAGGTTCGGGTCGGCATAGCAATCAGCCCCAGCATTTT
TRBV28	19	TRBD2	TRBJ2-1	few	CASRLSGALAVGSYNEQFF	TGTGCCAGCCGTCTTTCCGGGGCTCTAGCGGTAGGCTCCTACAATGAGCAGTTCTTC
TRBV2	13	-	TRBJ2-1	-	CASITEKNNEQFF	TGTGCCAGCATAACAGAGAAAAACAATGAGCAGTTCTTC
TRBV4-2	15	-	TRBJ1-2	-	CASSQDRGVNYGYTF	TGTGCCAGCAGCCAAGATCGGGGTGTTAACTATGGCTACACCTTC
TRBV3-1/TRBV3-2	13	-	TRBJ1-3	few	CATRDYSGNTIYF	TGTGCCACCAGGGACTACTCTGGAAACACCATATATTTT
TRBV6-5	13	-	TRBJ1-6	few	CASSGGHNSPLHF	TGTGCCAGCAGCGGGGGGCACAATTCACCCCTCCACTTT
TRBV18	16	TRBD2	TRBJ2-1	-	CASSLHPGTSGNEQFF	TGTGCCAGCTCACTCCACCCCGGGACTAGCGGGAATGAGCAGTTCTTC
TRBV29-1	13	TRBD2	TRBJ2-1	-	CSVASGSNNEQFF	TGCAGCGTTGCTAGCGGGAGCAACAATGAGCAGTTCTTC
TRBV12-5	16	-	TRBJ2-2	-	CASGLGSGGWTGELFF	TGTGCTAGTGGTTTAGGTTCGGGGGGCTGGACCGGGGAGCTGTTTTTT
TRBV7-2	13	TRBD1	TRBJ1-3	-	CASSLDRAYTIYF	TGTGCCAGCAGCTTGGACAGGGCTTACACCATATATTTT
TRBV21-1	17	-	TRBJ2-5	-	CASSKKEGHWDGETQYF	TGTGCCAGCAGCAAAAAAGAGGGACATTGGGATGGTGAGACCCAGTACTTC
TRBV19	15	-	TRBJ1-1	-	CASSTPGAPNTEAFF	TGTGCCAGTAGTACCCCAGGGGCCCCGAACACTGAAGCTTTCTTT
TRBV6-5	16	-	TRBJ1-6	-	CASSYSWGGSNSPLHF	TGTGCCAGCAGTTACTCCTGGGGGGGGTCTAATTCACCCCTCCACTTT
TRBV7-4	15	TRBD1	TRBJ1-1	-	CASSISQGLFTEAFF	TGTGCCAGCAGCATTTCACAGGGGTTGTTCACTGAAGCTTTCTTT
TRBV5-1	14	-	TRBJ2-5	-	CASSLGGTQETQYF	TGCGCCAGCAGCTTGGGGGGGACTCAAGAGACCCAGTACTTC
TRBV11-2	18	-	TRBJ1-6	-	CASSLMGAAGLSNSPLHF	TGTGCCAGCAGCTTAATGGGGGCCGCAGGGTTAAGTAATTCACCCCTCCACTTT
TRBV10-2	13	-	TRBJ1-6	-	CASSHTDNSPLHF	TGCGCCAGCAGTCATACAGATAATTCACCCCTCCACTTT
TRBV4-3	20	TRBD2	TRBJ2-3	-	CASSQDLVAGGRTSTDTQYF	TGCGCCAGCAGCCAAGACCTCGTAGCGGGGGGACGAACTAGCACAGATACGCAGTATTTT
TRBV3-1/TRBV3-2	19	-	TRBJ1-4	few	CASSQGLLRREQTNEKLFF	TGTGCCAGCAGCCAAGGCCTACTCCGGAGGGAACAAACTAATGAAAAACTGTTTTTT
TRBV7-9	17	TRBD2	TRBJ2-2	-	CASSPRATSINTGELFF	TGTGCCAGCAGTCCTAGAGCGACTAGCATTAACACCGGGGAGCTGTTTTTT
TRBV7-9	19	TRBD1	TRBJ2-2	-	CASIPLTIKPGQRTGELFF	TGTGCCTCAATACCCTTAACTATAAAGCCGGGACAGCGCACCGGGGAGCTGTTTTTT
TRBV11-2	14	TRBD1	TRBJ2-7	-	CASSLDRQGYEQYF	TGTGCCAGCAGCTTAGATCGACAGGGCTACGAGCAGTACTTC
TRBV9	13	TRBD1	TRBJ1-2	-	CASSGGQGYGYTF	TGTGCCAGCAGCGGCGGACAGGGGTATGGCTACACCTTC
TRBV7-9	15	-	TRBJ1-1	-	CASSFSQGYHTEAFF	TGTGCCAGCAGCTTCTCACAGGGCTATCACACTGAAGCTTTCTTT
TRBV19	13	TRBD1	TRBJ1-4	-	CASSRDREEKLFF	TGTGCCAGTAGCCGGGACAGGGAAGAAAAACTGTTTTTT
TRBV28	13	-	TRBJ1-1	few	CASVGGVNTEAFF	TGTGCCAGCGTTGGGGGGGTGAACACTGAAGCTTTCTTT
TRBV6-6	15	TRBD1	TRBJ1-5	-	CASSFSGGGNQPQHF	TGTGCCAGCAGTTTCTCAGGGGGCGGCAATCAGCCCCAGCATTTT
TRBV9	15	-	TRBJ1-5	-	CASSRRPGEDQPQHF	TGTGCCAGCAGCCGCCGACCCGGCGAGGATCAGCCCCAGCATTTT
TRBV19	13	-	TRBJ2-1	-	CATTGLRINEQFF	TGTGCCACCACGGGACTTAGGATCAATGAGCAGTTCTTC
TRBV6-5	16	-	TRBJ1-3	-	CASSYSREGSGNTIYF	TGTGCCAGCAGTTACTCTCGGGAAGGCTCTGGAAACACCATATATTTT
TRBV11-3	15	TRBD1	TRBJ1-4	-	CASSRRGQVNEKLFF	TGTGCCAGCAGCCGGCGGGGACAGGTTAATGAAAAACTGTTTTTT
TRBV7-2	16	-	TRBJ2-3	-	CATGVGQPISTDTQYF	TGTGCCACCGGGGTAGGACAGCCTATTAGCACAGATACGCAGTATTTT
TRBV5-1	15	TRBD2	TRBJ2-1	few	CASSLPTSGNDEQFF	TGCGCCAGCAGCCTACCCACTAGCGGGAACGATGAGCAGTTCTTC
TRBV9	15	-	TRBJ1-1	-	CASSATGAMNTEAFF	TGTGCCAGCAGCGCAACAGGAGCCATGAACACTGAAGCTTTCTTT
TRBV18	19	-	TRBJ1-6	-	CASSPGQTRRVTFNSPLHF	TGTGCCAGCTCACCAGGGCAGACGAGAAGAGTTACCTTTAATTCACCCCTCCACTTT